This entry lists 21 T cell receptor beta chains sequenced from one sample in a study of T cells after yellow fever vaccination. TCRdb re-derived calls from the 5' RACE reads in MiXCR, one entry per CDR3 protein. The sample shows roughly 74,000 distinct CDR3 sequences, around 6.9% of them seen only once. Sequencing used CD8+ T cells sorted from PBMCs, obtained 4 to 6 days after the first yellow fever vaccination. All receptors come from a man younger than 30 who received the YFV17D yellow fever vaccine.

This clonotype showed up many times. The chain carries TRBV2 and TRBJ2-1, with 8 nucleotides matching TRBD1. Germline V gives CDR1 SNHLY, CDR2 FYNNEI. The V gene end was trimmed by 9 bases and the J gene end by 2 bases; junction bases not matched to a gene: 0. This CDR3 is built from 12 residues. The CDR3 loop reads CARGQAYNEQFF. CDR3 coding DNA: TGTGCCAGGGGACAGGCCTACAATGAGCAGTTCTTC.

The table lists this clonotype with many counts. Here the CDR3 reads CASSVGGQLTYSNQPQHF. CDR3 DNA: TGTGCCAGCAGCGTAGGGGGACAGTTAACCTATAGCAATCAGCCCCAGCATTTT. The V call is TRBV2, the J call TRBJ1-5; 7 bases line up with TRBD1. Germline CDR1 and CDR2: SNHLY and FYNNEI. J was trimmed by 0 bases and V by 6 bases; bases with no gene match: 14. The CDR3 spans 18 residues. Full variable domain (remainder filled in from reference TRBV2 and TRBJ1-5): EPEVTQTPSHQVTQMGQEVILRCVPISNHLYFYWYRQILGQKVEFLVSFYNNEISEKSEIFDDQFSVERPDGSNFTLKIRSTKLEDSAMYFCASSVGGQLTYSNQPQHFGDGTRLSIL.

This clonotype was found a few times. This rearrangement joins TRBV6-5 to TRBJ1-6; weak D call: TRBD1 (6 bases). The CDR3 is 15 amino acids. Trimming removed 3 bases from V and 9 bases from J, with 15 bases in between. Germline loops: CDR1 MNHEY, CDR2 SVGAGI. The CDR3 nucleotides read TGTGCCAGCAGTTATTCGGGGGGCTCTGGTTCACCCCTCCACTTT. It specifies CASSYSGGSGSPLHF.

The chain is built from TRBV9 and TRBJ1-2; weak D call: TRBD1 (5 bases). This CDR3 region has 16 residues. CDR1 SGDLS and CDR2 YYNGEE come from the germline V gene. The V end lost 0 bases, the J end lost 3 bases, and 15 bases lay between the germline ends. CDR3 nucleotide sequence: TGTGCCAGCAGCGTAGAGGCAGGGACCCCCTACTATGGCTACACCTTC. Residues: CASSVEAGTPYYGYTF.

The chain is built from TRBV27 and TRBJ2-7; the D call may be TRBD1 or TRBD2 (5 bases each). This CDR3 has 13 amino acids. CDR1 and CDR2 from the germline V gene are MNHEY and SMNVEV (reference sequence). CDR3 loop: CASSLRRGYERYV. Here the CDR3 DNA reads TGTGCCAGCAGTTTACGACGGGGCTACGAGCGGTACGTC.

This clonotype has only a few counts. The chain recombines TRBV6-1 with TRBJ1-5; unclear D gene. Germline V gives CDR1 MNHNS, CDR2 SASEGT. V was cut by 4 bases and J by 1 base, with 8 bases left in between. CDR3 length: 14 amino acids. In nucleotides, the CDR3 is TGTGCCAGCAGTGGTGGTTGGAGCAATCAGCCCCAGCATTTT. It yields the protein CASSGGWSNQPQHF.

In this sample, this clonotype turned up many times. The chain couples TRBV12-3 or TRBV12-4 to TRBJ2-3; the D is unclear. This CDR3 spans 10 amino acids. The V and J ends lost 7 bases and 5 bases respectively, with 4 bases between them. The CDR3 DNA sequence: TGTGCCAGCAAGGGAGATACGCAGTATTTT. It specifies CASKGDTQYF.

This clonotype was seen a handful of times. This chain connects TRBV4-1 to TRBJ2-5; the D gene could be TRBD1 or TRBD2 (5 bases each). This CDR3 is 19 amino acids long. Germline CDR1 and CDR2: MGHRA and YSYEKL. V was cut by 1 base and J by 4 bases, with 25 bases left in between. The CDR3 DNA is TGCGCCAGCAGCCAAGCCGTTCCACAGGTTTTTGAAGGACTAGAGACCCAGTACTTC. Its protein is CASSQAVPQVFEGLETQYF.

Ten or more counts support this clonotype. The chain is built from TRBV7-9 and TRBJ2-5; D is uncertain. With 7 bases removed from V and 5 bases from J, the gap between germline ends came to 14 bases. This CDR3 is 13 amino acids long. Germline loops: CDR1 SEHNR, CDR2 FQNEAQ (reference sequence). The CDR3 DNA follows: TGTGCCAGCATTCTCGGCCCCCGGGAGACCCAGTACTTC. This translates into CASILGPRETQYF.

The rearrangement joins TRBV5-6 to TRBJ2-1, with D hard to call. V was shortened by 0 bases and J by 0 bases, with 4 bases between the two germline ends. This CDR3 comprises 14 residues. Germline values: CDR1 SGHDT, CDR2 YYEEEE. DNA of the CDR3: TGTGCCAGCAGCTTGGGGAGCTCCTACAATGAGCAGTTCTTC. The encoded protein is CASSLGSSYNEQFF.

This clonotype has at least ten counts. The chain joins TRBV20-1 to TRBJ2-3; D tentatively fits TRBD1 or TRBD2 (6 bases each). The CDR3 consists of 15 residues. Germline-derived CDR1 and CDR2 are DFQATT and SNEGSKA (reference sequence). With 0 bases removed from V and 3 bases from J, the gap between germline ends came to 13 bases. CDR3 region: CSARDYQGRTDTQYF. The DNA of the CDR3 is TGCAGTGCTAGAGATTATCAGGGGAGGACAGATACGCAGTATTTT.

In its sample, this clonotype was seen many times. The chain recombines TRBV6-5 with TRBJ2-1, with D uncertain. Germline V CDR1 and CDR2: MNHEY, SVGAGI. This CDR3 comprises 12 residues. V was clipped by 5 bases and J by 10 bases, with 12 bases between them. CDR3 amino acids: CASSPGPDEQFF. As DNA, the CDR3 is TGTGCCAGCAGTCCCGGACCCGACGAGCAGTTCTTC.

The chain combines TRBV4-2 with TRBJ2-3, with 8 bases aligning to TRBD2. The CDR3 is 17 residues long. Germline trimming cut 1 base from V and 2 bases from J; bases unmatched to any gene: 8. Germline lookup yields CDR1 LGHNA and CDR2 YNFKEQ. CDR3 DNA sequence: TGTGCCAGCAGCCAAGCCGGAGCGGGGGTCGTCACAGATACGCAGTATTTT. It yields the protein CASSQAGAGVVTDTQYF.

The genes are TRBV9 and TRBJ2-2; the D is unclear. The germline CDR1 and CDR2 sequences are SGDLS and YYNGEE. The CDR3 covers 14 residues. The ends were cut back, 3 bases at V and 3 bases at J, with 9 bases in the middle. CDR3: CASSAIGDTGELFF. The CDR3 DNA reads as TGTGCCAGCAGCGCCATAGGAGACACCGGGGAGCTGTTTTTT.

This rearrangement joins TRBV12-3 or TRBV12-4 to TRBJ1-5; tentatively, D is TRBD1 (5 bases). There are 14 residues in the CDR3. Trimming stripped 3 bases from V and 6 bases from J, with 12 bases between. The CDR3 DNA sequence: TGTGCCAGCAGTTTCACTGAAGGGGTTCAGCCCCAGCATTTT. This encodes CASSFTEGVQPQHF.

This clonotype was seen repeatedly, ten times or more. This chain links TRBV9 with TRBJ2-7; a possible D gene is TRBD2 (5 bases). The CDR3 totals 13 residues. Germline loops: CDR1 SGDLS, CDR2 YYNGEE. V lost 4 bases, J lost 4 bases, and 12 bases lay in between. The CDR3 sequence is CASSPSGGYEQYF. In DNA, the CDR3 is TGTGCCAGCAGCCCCTCCGGCGGGTACGAGCAGTACTTC.

This clonotype was observed many times. V is TRBV5-1 and J is TRBJ2-5; the D gene is possibly TRBD1 (6 bases). With 3 bases removed from V and 2 bases from J, the gap between germline ends came to 8 bases. The CDR3 is 13 amino acids. The germline V gene encodes CDR1 SGHRS and CDR2 YFSETQ. The CDR3 nucleotides read TGCGCCAGCAGCTGGACAGTACAAGAGACCCAGTACTTC. Protein: CASSWTVQETQYF.

This clonotype was detected many times. The chain is built from TRBV27 and TRBJ2-1; TRBD2 matches 13 bases. The germline CDR1 and CDR2 sequences are MNHEY and SMNVEV (reference sequence). CDR3 length: 18 residues. V shed 5 bases and J 2 bases; nucleotides not matched to a gene: 9. The CDR3 protein is CASSAGTSGETPYNEQFF. CDR3 bases: TGTGCCAGCAGTGCTGGGACTAGCGGGGAGACACCCTACAATGAGCAGTTCTTC.

This clonotype was seen a few times. The V call is TRBV4-3, the J call TRBJ1-1, with D possibly being TRBD1 (5 bases). V was cut by 0 bases and J by 3 bases, with 17 bases left in between. The length of the CDR3 is 17 residues. Germline V gives CDR1 LGHNA, CDR2 YSLEER. The CDR3 coding sequence is TGCGCCAGCAGCCAAGACGGGGGGTTGGGGGACTACACTGAAGCTTTCTTT. Translated: CASSQDGGLGDYTEAFF.

The V and J genes are TRBV29-1 and TRBJ2-5; D is perhaps TRBD2 (7 bases). The length of the CDR3 is 18 residues. V gave up 2 bases and J gave up 3 bases, with 25 bases separating them. The germline CDR1 and CDR2 sequences are SQVTM and ANQGSEA. CDR3 sequence (DNA): TGCAGCGTTGAATATATCTGGTCGGGGGGCGGTTTGAAAGAGACCCAGTACTTC. Its translation is CSVEYIWSGGGLKETQYF.

J is TRBJ2-7 and V is TRBV5-1; TRBD1 matches 12 bases. Germline V gene sequence: CDR1 SGHRS, CDR2 YFSETQ. The CDR3 covers 18 residues. V shed 5 bases and J 5 bases; nucleotides not matched to a gene: 17. CDR3 DNA: TGCGCCAGCAGTCCCGGGACAGGGGGCGCGGGGCCTAAGCACGAGCAGTACGTC. This encodes CASSPGTGGAGPKHEQYV.